The 4 T cell receptor beta chains listed next were all sequenced from one sample in a study of T cells in Graves' hyperthyroidism and ophthalmopathy. Amplified TCR beta CDR3 regions derived from RNA transcripts. TCR CDR3 regions were first amplified by RT-PCR with HTBI primers. TCRdb processed the multiplex PCR reads anew with MiXCR; each CDR3 protein has one entry. The sample lists about 400,000 distinct CDR3 sequences; about 15% were seen once. The specimen was blood. Every receptor here comes from a woman aged 55-75 years with Graves' ophthalmopathy.

This clonotype was seen ten or more times. J is TRBJ2-7 and V is TRBV20-1; 8 bases are shared with TRBD2. This CDR3 region has 16 residues. Germline CDR1 is DFQATT and CDR2 is SNEGSKA (reference sequence). V lost 3 bases and J lost 2; bases outside the gene matches: 12. The CDR3 spells CSASPGSGREAYEQYF. In DNA form, the CDR3 reads TGCAGTGCTAGCCCAGGGTCCGGGAGGGAAGCCTACGAGCAGTACTTC.

This clonotype appeared many times. This sequence joins TRBV2 and TRBJ1-5; 11 positions agree with TRBD1. The V and J ends lost 8 bases and 6 bases, in that order; junction bases with no gene match: 12. Germline V lookup: CDR1 SNHLY, CDR2 FYNNEI. The CDR3 has 16 residues. The chain's CDR3 is CASGGQGALLSQPQHF. CDR3 bases: TGTGCCAGCGGCGGACAGGGGGCACTTTTAAGTCAGCCCCAGCATTTT. The variable domain in full, completed from reference TRBV2 and TRBJ1-5, reads EPEVTQTPSHQVTQMGQEVILRCVPISNHLYFYWYRQILGQKVEFLVSFYNNEISEKSEIFDDQFSVERPDGSNFTLKIRSTKLEDSAMYFCASGGQGALLSQPQHFGDGTRLSIL.

This clonotype has just one count. The V call is TRBV4-1, the J call TRBJ2-2, with D perhaps TRBD1 or TRBD2 (5 bases each). Trimming shortened V by 1 base and J by 0 bases, and 15 bases separated the two germline ends. The CDR3 loop spans 18 amino acids. CDR1 and CDR2 from the germline V gene are MGHRA and YSYEKL. The CDR3 DNA is TGCGCCAGCAGCCAAGTCACCAACCGGGACCCGAACACCGGGGAGCTGTTTTTT. Protein: CASSQVTNRDPNTGELFF.

This clonotype appeared many times. J is TRBJ2-3 and V is TRBV10-2; possibly TRBD2 for D (5 bases). The germline CDR1 and CDR2 sequences are WSHSY and SAAADI. The CDR3 loop spans 17 amino acids. V lost 0 bases and J 0 bases, leaving 13 bases between the germline ends. In DNA, the CDR3 is TGCGCCAGCAGTGAGTCGATTTTTGGCGGGAGCACAGATACGCAGTATTTT. Its protein product is CASSESIFGGSTDTQYF.